This T cell receptor beta chain was found in a study of blood T cell repertoires in COVID-19. On the study more broadly: Acute and convalescent COVID-19 samples came from the United States, Italy and Spain.

Seattle patient enrollment occurred during active infection, with longitudinal follow-up thereafter. This CDR3 has 15 residues. V gave up 4 bases and J gave up 1 base; unmatched junction bases: 5. Germline V gene sequence: CDR1 MGHDK, CDR2 SYGVNS. Using immunoSEQ multiplex PCR, the repertoire was profiled, and TCRdb retains in-frame clones only, with some absent. The repertoire consists of about 58,000 clones, with approximately 78% occurring once and the leading ten covering more than 30%. The TCR sequence derives from a man aged 60 to 69 with COVID-19, enrolled during active disease. V usage is TRBV25-1 and J usage is TRBJ1-1, with TRBD1 matching over 8 bases. Material: peripheral blood. CDR3 in amino acids: CASSGRGQGNTEAFF. CDR3 nucleotides: TGTGCCAGCAGTGGCAGGGGGCAGGGGAACACTGAAGCTTTCTTT.